This T cell receptor (beta chain) was identified during a study of T cell responses to AZD1222 COVID-19 vaccine. Generated by immunoSEQ multiplex PCR, the TCRdb table keeps only in-frame clones and is missing some. Among 85,000 to 100,000 clones listed, 85% to 90% were seen once. Trimming stripped 1 base from V and 0 bases from J, with 8 bases between. CDR3 length: 15 residues. Germline CDR1 reads SGHRS; CDR2 reads YFSETQ. This clone was counted only a few times. This sequence was found in an adult in good health. The chain combines TRBV5-1 with TRBJ1-3; D is unresolved. Material: peripheral blood, obtained on day 0 of AZD1222 vaccination. The CDR3: CASSLSQHSGNTIYF. DNA of the CDR3: TGCGCCAGCAGCTTGAGCCAGCACTCTGGAAACACCATATATTTT.